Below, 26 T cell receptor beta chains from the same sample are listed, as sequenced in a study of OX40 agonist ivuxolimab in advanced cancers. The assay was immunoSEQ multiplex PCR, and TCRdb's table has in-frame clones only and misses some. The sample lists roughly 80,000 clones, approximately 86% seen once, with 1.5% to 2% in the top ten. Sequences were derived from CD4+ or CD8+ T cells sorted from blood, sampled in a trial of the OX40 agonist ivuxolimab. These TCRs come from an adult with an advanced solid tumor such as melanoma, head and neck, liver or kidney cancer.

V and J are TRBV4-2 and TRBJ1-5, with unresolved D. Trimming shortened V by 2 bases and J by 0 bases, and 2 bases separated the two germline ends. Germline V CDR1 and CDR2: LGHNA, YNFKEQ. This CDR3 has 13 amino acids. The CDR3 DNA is TGTGCCAGCAGCCAAAATAGCAATCAGCCCCAGCATTTT. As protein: CASSQNSNQPQHF.

CDR3 residues: CASSLQTGNTEAFF. The CDR3 coding sequence is TGTGCCAGCTCACTACAAACGGGGAACACTGAAGCTTTCTTT. V gene TRBV18 combines with J gene TRBJ1-1; no definite D call. The V end lost 4 bases, the J end lost 1 base, and 10 bases lay between the germline ends. Germline V gene lookup returns CDR1 KGHSH and CDR2 LQKENI. CDR3 length: 14 amino acids. Full variable domain (remainder filled in from reference TRBV18 and TRBJ1-1): NAGVMQNPRHLVRRRGQEARLRCSPMKGHSHVYWYRQLPEEGLKFMVYLQKENIIDESGMPKERFSAEFPKEGPSILRIQQVVRGDSAAYFCASSLQTGNTEAFFGQGTRLTVV.

The CDR3 nucleotides are TGTGCCAGCACCCGTCTCAATGAGCAGTTCTTC. Its translation: CASTRLNEQFF. V gene TRBV6-1 combines with J gene TRBJ2-1; D gene ambiguous. This CDR3 region has 11 residues. Trimming cost V 7 bases and J 6 bases, with 7 bases left between them. CDR1 MNHNS and CDR2 SASEGT come from the germline V gene.

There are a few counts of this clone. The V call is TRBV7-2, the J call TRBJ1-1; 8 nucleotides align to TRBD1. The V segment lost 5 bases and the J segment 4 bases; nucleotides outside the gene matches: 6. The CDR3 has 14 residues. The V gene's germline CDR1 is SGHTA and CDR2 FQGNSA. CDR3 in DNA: TGTGCCAGCAGCACAAGACAGGGGATCACTGAAGCTTTCTTT. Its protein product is CASSTRQGITEAFF.

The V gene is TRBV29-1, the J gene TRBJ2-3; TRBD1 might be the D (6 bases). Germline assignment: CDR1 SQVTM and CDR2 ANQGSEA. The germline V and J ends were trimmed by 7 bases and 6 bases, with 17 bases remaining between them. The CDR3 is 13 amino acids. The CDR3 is CSGGRGQGDTQYF. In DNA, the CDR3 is TGCAGCGGAGGACGCGGGCAGGGGGATACGCAGTATTTT.

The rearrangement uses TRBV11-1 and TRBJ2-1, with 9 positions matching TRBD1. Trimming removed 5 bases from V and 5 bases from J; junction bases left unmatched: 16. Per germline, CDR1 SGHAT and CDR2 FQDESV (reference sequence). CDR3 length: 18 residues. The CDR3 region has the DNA TGTGCCAGCAGCACCCGATGGGCCGGGACAGGGTATGACAATGAGCAGTTCTTC. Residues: CASSTRWAGTGYDNEQFF.

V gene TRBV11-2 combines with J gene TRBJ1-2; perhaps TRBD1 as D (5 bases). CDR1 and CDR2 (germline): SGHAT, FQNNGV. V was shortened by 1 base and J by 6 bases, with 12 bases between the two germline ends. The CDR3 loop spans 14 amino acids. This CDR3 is CASSLVQGLDGYTF. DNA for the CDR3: TGTGCCAGCAGCTTAGTTCAGGGTTTGGATGGCTACACCTTC.

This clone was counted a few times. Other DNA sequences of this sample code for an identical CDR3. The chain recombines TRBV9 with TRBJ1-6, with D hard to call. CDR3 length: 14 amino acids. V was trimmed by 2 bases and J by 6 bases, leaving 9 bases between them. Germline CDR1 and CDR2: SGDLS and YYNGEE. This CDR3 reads CASSVRGLNSPLHF. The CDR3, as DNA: TGTGCCAGCAGCGTTCGAGGCCTTAATTCACCCCTCCACTTT.

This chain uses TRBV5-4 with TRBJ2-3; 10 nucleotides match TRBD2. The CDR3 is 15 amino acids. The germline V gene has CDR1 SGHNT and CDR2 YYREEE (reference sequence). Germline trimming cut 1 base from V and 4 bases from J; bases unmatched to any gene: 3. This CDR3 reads CASSLSSGSSDTQYF. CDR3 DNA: TGTGCCAGCAGCTTGTCTAGCGGGAGCTCAGATACGCAGTATTTT. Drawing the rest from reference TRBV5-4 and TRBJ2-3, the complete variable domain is ETGVTQSPTHLIKTRGQQVTLRCSSQSGHNTVSWYQQALGQGPQFIFQYYREEENGRGNFPPRFSGLQFPNYSSELNVNALELDDSALYLCASSLSSGSSDTQYFGPGTRLTVL.

The CDR3 region has the DNA TGTGCCAGCTCACCTTTGGACGCGTCTTACTACGAGCAGTACTTC. Translation gives CASSPLDASYYEQYF. The chain couples TRBV18 to TRBJ2-7, with D uncertain. Looked up from germline, CDR1 is KGHSH and CDR2 is LQKENI. The V end lost 3 bases, the J end lost 3 bases, and 15 bases lay between the germline ends. The CDR3 is 15 residues long. The full variable domain, in which reference TRBV18 and TRBJ2-7 provide the parts outside the CDR3, is NAGVMQNPRHLVRRRGQEARLRCSPMKGHSHVYWYRQLPEEGLKFMVYLQKENIIDESGMPKERFSAEFPKEGPSILRIQQVVRGDSAAYFCASSPLDASYYEQYFGPGTRLTVT.

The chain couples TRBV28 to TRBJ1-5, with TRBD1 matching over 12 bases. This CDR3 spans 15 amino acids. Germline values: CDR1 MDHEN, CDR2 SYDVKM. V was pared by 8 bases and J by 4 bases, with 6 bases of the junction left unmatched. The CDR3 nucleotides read TGTGCCAGCCTCTGGGGACAGGGGGCTAATCAGCCCCAGCATTTT. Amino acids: CASLWGQGANQPQHF.

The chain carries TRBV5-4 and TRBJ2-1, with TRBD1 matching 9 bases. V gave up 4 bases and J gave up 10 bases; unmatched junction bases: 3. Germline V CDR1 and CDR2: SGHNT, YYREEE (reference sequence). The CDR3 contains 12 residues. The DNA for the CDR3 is TGTGCCAGCAGCCAGACAGGGGGAGAGCAGTTCTTC. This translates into CASSQTGGEQFF.

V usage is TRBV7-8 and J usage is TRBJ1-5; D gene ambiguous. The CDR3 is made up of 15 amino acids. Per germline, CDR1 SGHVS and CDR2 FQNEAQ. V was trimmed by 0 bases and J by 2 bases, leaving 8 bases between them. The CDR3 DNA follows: TGTGCCAGCAGCTTAGCCGAGAGCGGCAATCAGCCCCAGCATTTT. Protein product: CASSLAESGNQPQHF.

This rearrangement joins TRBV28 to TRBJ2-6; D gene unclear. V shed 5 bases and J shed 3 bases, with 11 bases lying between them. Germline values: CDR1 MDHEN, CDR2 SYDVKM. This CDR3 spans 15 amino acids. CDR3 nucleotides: TGTGCCAGCAGTCCCCACGCGCTTGGGGCCAACGTCCTGACTTTC. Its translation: CASSPHALGANVLTF.

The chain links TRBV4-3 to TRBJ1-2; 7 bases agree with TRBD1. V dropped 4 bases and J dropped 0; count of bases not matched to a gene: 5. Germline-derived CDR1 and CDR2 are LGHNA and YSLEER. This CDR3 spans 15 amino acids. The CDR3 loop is CASSRGQESNYGYTF. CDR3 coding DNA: TGCGCCAGCAGCCGCGGACAGGAATCTAACTATGGCTACACCTTC.

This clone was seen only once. The CDR3 loop reads CATSLRRNTGELFF. As DNA, the CDR3 is TGTGCCACCAGCTTACGGCGGAACACCGGGGAGCTGTTTTTT. The V and J genes are TRBV15 and TRBJ2-2, with no clear D. The CDR3 length is 14 residues. V was shortened by 5 bases and J by 1 base, with 8 bases between the two germline ends. Germline V gene sequence: CDR1 LNHNV, CDR2 YYDKDF (reference sequence).

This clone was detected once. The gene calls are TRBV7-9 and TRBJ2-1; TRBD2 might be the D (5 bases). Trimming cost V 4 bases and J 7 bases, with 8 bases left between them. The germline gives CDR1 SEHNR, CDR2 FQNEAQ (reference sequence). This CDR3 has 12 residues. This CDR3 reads CASSWTGNEQFF. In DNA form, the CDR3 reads TGTGCCAGCAGCTGGACGGGAAATGAGCAGTTCTTC.

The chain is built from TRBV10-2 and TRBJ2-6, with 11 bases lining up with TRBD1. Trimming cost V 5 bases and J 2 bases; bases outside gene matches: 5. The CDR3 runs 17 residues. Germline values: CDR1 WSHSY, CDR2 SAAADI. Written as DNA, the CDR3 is TGCGCCAGCAGTTTGGGACAGGGGGGCGCTGGGGCCAACGTCCTGACTTTC. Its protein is CASSLGQGGAGANVLTF.

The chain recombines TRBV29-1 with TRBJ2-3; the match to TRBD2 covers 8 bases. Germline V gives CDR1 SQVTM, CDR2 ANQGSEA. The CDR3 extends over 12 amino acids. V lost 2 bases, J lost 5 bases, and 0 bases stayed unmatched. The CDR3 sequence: CSVESGGDTQYF. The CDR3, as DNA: TGCAGCGTTGAAAGCGGGGGAGATACGCAGTATTTT.

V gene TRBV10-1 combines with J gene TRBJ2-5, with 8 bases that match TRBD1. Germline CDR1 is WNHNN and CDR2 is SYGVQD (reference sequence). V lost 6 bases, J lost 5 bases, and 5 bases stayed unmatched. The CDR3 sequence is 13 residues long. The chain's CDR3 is CASSRTGRETQYF. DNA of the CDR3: TGCGCCAGCAGCCGGACAGGGCGGGAGACCCAGTACTTC.

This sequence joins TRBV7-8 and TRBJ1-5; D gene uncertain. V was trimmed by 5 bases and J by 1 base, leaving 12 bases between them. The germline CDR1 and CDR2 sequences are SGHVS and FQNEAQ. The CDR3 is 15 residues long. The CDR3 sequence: CASSLYLGSNQPQHF. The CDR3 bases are TGTGCCAGCAGCCTCTACTTGGGGAGCAATCAGCCCCAGCATTTT.

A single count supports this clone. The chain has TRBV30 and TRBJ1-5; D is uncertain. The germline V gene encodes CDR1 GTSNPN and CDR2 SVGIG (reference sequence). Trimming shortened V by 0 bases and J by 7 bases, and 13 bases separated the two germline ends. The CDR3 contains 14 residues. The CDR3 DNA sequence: TGTGCCTGGAGTGTCGGGAGGGTCGGGCAGCCCCAGCATTTT. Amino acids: CAWSVGRVGQPQHF.

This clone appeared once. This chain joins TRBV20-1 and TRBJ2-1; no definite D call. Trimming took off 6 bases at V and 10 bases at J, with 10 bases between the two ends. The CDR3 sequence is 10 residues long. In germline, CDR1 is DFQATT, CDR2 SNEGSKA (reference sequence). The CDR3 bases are TGCAGTGCAGCACGTAGGGAGCAGTTCTTC. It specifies CSAARREQFF.

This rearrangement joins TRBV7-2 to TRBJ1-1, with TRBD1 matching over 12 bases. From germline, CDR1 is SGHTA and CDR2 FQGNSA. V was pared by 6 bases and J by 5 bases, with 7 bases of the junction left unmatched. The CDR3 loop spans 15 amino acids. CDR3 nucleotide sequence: TGTGCCAGCAGGCGGGACAGGGGGCCAGGTACTGAAGCTTTCTTT. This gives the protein CASRRDRGPGTEAFF.

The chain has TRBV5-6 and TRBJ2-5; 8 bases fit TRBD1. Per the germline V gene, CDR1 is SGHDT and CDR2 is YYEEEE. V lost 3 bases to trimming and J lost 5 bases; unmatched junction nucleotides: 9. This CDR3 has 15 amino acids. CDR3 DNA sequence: TGTGCCAGCAGCTATAGCCCAGGGGGCCGGGAGACCCAGTACTTC. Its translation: CASSYSPGGRETQYF.

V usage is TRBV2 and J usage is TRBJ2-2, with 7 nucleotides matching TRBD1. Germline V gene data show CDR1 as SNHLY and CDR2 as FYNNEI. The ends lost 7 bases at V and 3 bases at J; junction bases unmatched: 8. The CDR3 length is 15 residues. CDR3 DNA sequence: TGTGCCAGCAAAAGGGGGCTAGCTGACACCGGGGAGCTGTTTTTT. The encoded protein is CASKRGLADTGELFF. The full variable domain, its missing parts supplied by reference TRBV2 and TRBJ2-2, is EPEVTQTPSHQVTQMGQEVILRCVPISNHLYFYWYRQILGQKVEFLVSFYNNEISEKSEIFDDQFSVERPDGSNFTLKIRSTKLEDSAMYFCASKRGLADTGELFFGEGSRLTVL.